This TCR beta chain was observed in a study of blood T cell repertoires in COVID-19 (dated by TCRdb to between 2020 and 2021). About the investigation overall: Collaborator samples came from the United States, Italy and Spain and covered acute and convalescent phases of COVID-19. The material from the prospective study consisted of cDNA or gDNA derived from T cells, B-cell-depleted T cells, or PBMCs. The dataset comprised deeply sampled blood TCRbeta repertoires from subjects exposed to, actively infected with, or recovered from COVID-19. The repertoires were released in a freely available public database meant as a resource for research on the immune response to SARS-CoV-2. The samples were drawn from the first 160 participants of the ongoing ImmuneRACE study and from 1,254 subjects provided by 6 global collaborators. A de-identified subject ID, COVID-19 status, age in years and sex were almost always included in the sample metadata. Where HLA class I and class II types were available, the types were taken from metadata supplied by the sample provider, not from assay-based typing.

From the cysteine up to the phenylalanine, the CDR3 has a length of 14 residues. Only CDR3 DNA remains: 42 bases, in frame from the first base. Trimming takes 4 bases off V and 7 bases off J; junction bases not matched to a gene: 4. CDR1 LNHDA and CDR2 SQIVND are derived from the germline V gene (reference sequence). Concerning this clone: Its antigen is unknown. No clone much larger than this one lies a single base away; base qualities are absent.

The study at large found these results: The quantity of clinical and demographic metadata differed by source and by participant and was supplied without curation.

TCRbeta CDR3 regions were amplified from genomic DNA by means of the immunoSEQ Assay, a bias-controlled multiplex PCR. In the source study's methods: The number of nucleated cells in each sample was estimated by amplification of reference gene primers within the assay. To quantify the absolute abundance of each unique TCRbeta CDR3 rearrangement, sequence reads were collapsed and filtered. Productive Simpson clonality was computed per sample as the square root of Simpson's diversity index over productive rearrangements. TCRdb provides this immuneACCESS table in a form limited to in-frame rearrangements. Some clones are lacking; in checked studies, under half of them reflect an unresolved V gene, and why the rest are absent is not known. From that table come the V and J calls and clone size; the DNA was used to work out D and trimming. The sample table holds about 150,000 clones, of which roughly 89% were seen once. 0.45% to 0.65% of the sample goes to the ten largest clones.

The collaborating institutions used their own protocols to collect whole blood in K2EDTA tubes. For TCRbeta analysis, collaborator samples were shipped as frozen whole blood, as isolated PBMCs, or as DNA extracted from either sample type. The sequence links TRBV19 to TRBJ1-4, with 9 bases in between that match TRBD1. Sequencing input: peripheral blood. The source of this sequence is a man in his fifties or sixties with acute or convalescent COVID-19. The nucleotides read TGTGCCAGTAGTAAGGGACAGGGAAGTGAAAAACTGTTTTTT. Its translation is CASSKGQGSEKLFF.